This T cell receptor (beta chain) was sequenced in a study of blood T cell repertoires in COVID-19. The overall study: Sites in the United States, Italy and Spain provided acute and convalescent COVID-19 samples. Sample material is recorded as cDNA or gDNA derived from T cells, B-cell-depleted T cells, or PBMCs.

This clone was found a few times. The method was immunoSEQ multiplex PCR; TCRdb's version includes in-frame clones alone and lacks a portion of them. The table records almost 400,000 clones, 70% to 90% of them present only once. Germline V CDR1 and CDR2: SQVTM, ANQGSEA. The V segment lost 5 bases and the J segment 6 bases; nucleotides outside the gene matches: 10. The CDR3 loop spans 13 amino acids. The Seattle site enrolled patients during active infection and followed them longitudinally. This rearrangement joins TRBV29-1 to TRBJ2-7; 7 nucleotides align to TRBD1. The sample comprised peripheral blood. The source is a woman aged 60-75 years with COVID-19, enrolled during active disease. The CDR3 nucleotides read TGCAGCGTTAACACAGGGAAGGGGGCCGAGCAGTACTTC. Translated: CSVNTGKGAEQYF.